This entry concerns a single T cell receptor beta chain. The target antigen is unknown. The record originates from a study of shared clonotypes between healthy human individuals. The germline V gene has CDR1 SGHVS and CDR2 FQNEAQ. Losses at the gene ends were 4 bases for V and 2 bases for J; bases not matched to a gene: 12. CDR3 length equals 18 residues. The protocol was immunoSEQ multiplex PCR, while the TCRdb copy is restricted to in-frame clones and leaves out a portion. This sample yields approximately 2,200,000 clones, of which about 92% are seen a single time; over 1.5% belongs to the top ten. CD8 cells classed as naive were CD45RO-negative and positively selected for CCR7, excluding terminally differentiated effector memory CD45RA+ cells. The study's findings and limits: Some naive CD4 clonotypes, about 5%, turned up in common across a handful of donors.

The J gene is TRBJ2-7, the V gene TRBV7-8, with 12 positions matching TRBD2. This receptor was taken from a man younger than 35 in good health. Some clones in this sample may be carry-over from other donors' samples. The sequencing sample was made of naive CD8+ T cells from PBMCs. The CDR3 spells CASSSRGKGLAGPYEQYF. CDR3 DNA sequence: TGTGCCAGCAGCTCCAGGGGCAAGGGACTAGCGGGCCCCTACGAGCAGTACTTC.